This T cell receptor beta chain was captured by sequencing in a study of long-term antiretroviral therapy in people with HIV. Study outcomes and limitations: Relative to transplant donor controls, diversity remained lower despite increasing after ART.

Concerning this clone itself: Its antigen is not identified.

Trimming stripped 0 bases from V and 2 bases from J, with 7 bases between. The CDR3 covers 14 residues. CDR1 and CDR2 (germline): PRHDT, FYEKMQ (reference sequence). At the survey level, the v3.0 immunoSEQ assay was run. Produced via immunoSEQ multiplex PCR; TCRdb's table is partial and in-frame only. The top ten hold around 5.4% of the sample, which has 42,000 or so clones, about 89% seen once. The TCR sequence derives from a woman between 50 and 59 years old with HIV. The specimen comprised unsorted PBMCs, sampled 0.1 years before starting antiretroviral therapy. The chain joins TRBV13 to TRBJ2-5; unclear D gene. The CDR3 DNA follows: TGTGCCAGCAGCTTAGGAAGACGGCAAGAGACCCAGTACTTC. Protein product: CASSLGRRQETQYF.